This record concerns one T cell receptor beta chain sequence. The data were taken from a study of T cell changes during pregnancy in multiple sclerosis. Data came from immunoSEQ multiplex PCR; TCRdb stores just in-frame clones and leaves some out. This table has 30,000 to 40,000 clones, 90% appearing once. The clonotype comes from a female donor in good health, enrolled as a control in a pregnancy study. This specimen consisted of CD4+ T cells from peripheral blood mononuclear cells, obtained in the first trimester of pregnancy.

Here the CDR3 reads CASTRGEKLFF. CDR3 DNA sequence: TGTGCCAGCACCCGAGGGGAAAAACTGTTTTTT. The chain has TRBV7-2 and TRBJ1-4; unclear D gene. The V end lost 7 bases, the J end lost 8 bases, and 8 bases lay between the germline ends. The germline V gene encodes CDR1 SGHTA and CDR2 FQGNSA. The CDR3 loop spans 11 amino acids.